A selection of T cell receptor beta chains follows, all from one sample in a study of human T cells and chemical hapten exposure. From the RACE reads, TCRdb called clonotypes with MiXCR, one entry per CDR3 protein. The sample holds some 100,000 distinct CDR3 sequences, 9.3% seen once. The sequencing here drew on whole blood, taken in connection with sensitization to the hapten diphenylcyclopropenone (DPC). Receptors originate from a woman aged 40 to 55 with alopecia areata. Some clones in this sample may be carry-over from other donors' samples. The CDR3 runs from the conserved cysteine through the conserved F or W. The D gene is left open where the match is weak. Some rows have no size entry. The others give once, few or many, or a class for an expanded clone.

j_gene: TRBJ2-5; d_gene: NA; abundance: many; v_gene: TRBV20-1; CDR3aa: CSARVGVETQYF; CDR3nt: TGCAGTGCTAGAGTCGGAGTAGAGACCCAGTACTTC
j_gene: TRBJ2-1; d_gene: NA; abundance: NA; v_gene: TRBV28; CDR3aa: CASSSRGAGQFF; CDR3nt: TGTGCCAGCAGTTCCCGCGGGGCCGGGCAGTTCTTC
j_gene: TRBJ1-2; d_gene: NA; abundance: few; v_gene: TRBV12-3/TRBV12-4; CDR3aa: CASSFDPYGYTF; CDR3nt: TGTGCCAGCAGTTTCGACCCTTATGGCTACACCTTC
j_gene: TRBJ1-1; d_gene: TRBD1; abundance: many; v_gene: TRBV15; CDR3aa: CATSRDRGLATEAFF; CDR3nt: TGTGCCACCAGCAGGGACAGGGGGCTGGCCACTGAAGCTTTCTTT
j_gene: TRBJ1-4; d_gene: NA; abundance: NA; v_gene: TRBV9; CDR3aa: CASSQATNEKLFF; CDR3nt: TGTGCCAGCAGCCAAGCAACTAATGAAAAACTGTTTTTT
j_gene: TRBJ2-1; d_gene: TRBD1; abundance: few; v_gene: TRBV11-3; CDR3aa: CASSLDQIGQGGDEQFF; CDR3nt: TGTGCCAGCAGCTTAGATCAGATCGGGCAAGGGGGCGATGAGCAGTTCTTC
j_gene: TRBJ2-4; d_gene: NA; abundance: many; v_gene: TRBV29-1; CDR3aa: CSISAGIAKNIQYF; CDR3nt: TGCAGCATTTCGGCCGGGATAGCCAAAAACATTCAGTACTTC
j_gene: TRBJ1-1; d_gene: NA; abundance: many; v_gene: TRBV4-2; CDR3aa: CASSQRGSGNTEAFF; CDR3nt: TGTGCCAGCAGCCAACGAGGCTCTGGGAACACTGAAGCTTTCTTT
j_gene: TRBJ2-3; d_gene: TRBD1; abundance: NA; v_gene: TRBV10-2; CDR3aa: CASSVQGPGDTQYF; CDR3nt: TGCGCCAGCAGTGTACAGGGGCCGGGAGATACGCAGTATTTT
j_gene: TRBJ1-1; d_gene: NA; abundance: many; v_gene: TRBV20-1; CDR3aa: CSASGQAFF; CDR3nt: TGCAGTGCTAGTGGTCAGGCTTTCTTT
j_gene: TRBJ2-3; d_gene: TRBD2; abundance: many; v_gene: TRBV7-6; CDR3aa: CASSPLLAGVPRDTQYF; CDR3nt: TGTGCCAGCAGCCCACTACTAGCGGGTGTACCGCGGGATACGCAGTATTTT
j_gene: TRBJ2-1; d_gene: TRBD2; abundance: NA; v_gene: TRBV7-8; CDR3aa: CASSLATRSGIGYNEQFF; CDR3nt: TGTGCCAGCAGCTTAGCGACCCGCAGCGGGATCGGTTACAATGAGCAGTTCTTC
j_gene: TRBJ2-7; d_gene: TRBD2; abundance: many; v_gene: TRBV7-2; CDR3aa: CASSLPSQGGSRYEQYF; CDR3nt: TGTGCCAGCAGCCTACCTTCGCAGGGCGGGAGTAGGTACGAGCAGTACTTC
j_gene: TRBJ1-2; d_gene: NA; abundance: many; v_gene: TRBV3-1; CDR3aa: CASSQRDFWGYTF; CDR3nt: TGTGCCAGCAGCCAAAGGGATTTTTGGGGCTACACCTTC
j_gene: TRBJ1-1; d_gene: NA; abundance: NA; v_gene: TRBV7-9; CDR3aa: CASSLEAQGGTEAFF; CDR3nt: TGTGCCAGCAGCTTAGAGGCCCAGGGAGGGACTGAAGCTTTCTTT
j_gene: TRBJ2-1; d_gene: TRBD2; abundance: NA; v_gene: TRBV3-1; CDR3aa: CASSQMTGAGNEQFF; CDR3nt: TGTGCCAGCAGCCAAATGACGGGAGCGGGGAATGAGCAGTTCTTC
j_gene: TRBJ1-5; d_gene: TRBD1; abundance: few; v_gene: TRBV7-9; CDR3aa: CASSPGTGGQPQHF; CDR3nt: TGTGCCAGCAGCCCCGGGACAGGGGGTCAGCCCCAGCATTTT
j_gene: TRBJ2-5; d_gene: NA; abundance: many; v_gene: TRBV12-3/TRBV12-4; CDR3aa: CASRLQTQETQYF; CDR3nt: TGTGCCAGCAGACTCCAGACCCAAGAGACCCAGTACTTC
j_gene: TRBJ2-3; d_gene: TRBD1; abundance: many; v_gene: TRBV5-4; CDR3aa: CASSRGQGRTDTQYF; CDR3nt: TGTGCCAGCAGCCGGGGACAGGGACGCACAGATACGCAGTATTTT
j_gene: TRBJ1-2; d_gene: NA; abundance: once; v_gene: TRBV29-1; CDR3aa: CSVDRANYGYTF; CDR3nt: TGCAGCGTTGACAGGGCCAACTATGGCTACACCTTC
j_gene: TRBJ2-5; d_gene: NA; abundance: NA; v_gene: TRBV28; CDR3aa: CATSAYSKTQYF; CDR3nt: TGTGCCACGAGCGCTTACTCCAAGACCCAGTACTTC
j_gene: TRBJ1-5; d_gene: NA; abundance: many; v_gene: TRBV20-1; CDR3aa: CSASPGNQPQHF; CDR3nt: TGCAGTGCTTCCCCAGGGAATCAGCCCCAGCATTTT
j_gene: TRBJ2-7; d_gene: TRBD1; abundance: few; v_gene: TRBV28; CDR3aa: CASSGTGTGVNEQYF; CDR3nt: TGTGCCAGCAGTGGGACCGGGACAGGGGTCAACGAGCAGTACTTC
j_gene: TRBJ2-1; d_gene: NA; abundance: many; v_gene: TRBV29-1; CDR3aa: CSGSGGRNEQFF; CDR3nt: TGCAGCGGAAGCGGAGGCCGCAATGAGCAGTTCTTC
j_gene: TRBJ2-1; d_gene: TRBD2; abundance: many; v_gene: TRBV20-1; CDR3aa: CSARTSGRASEFF; CDR3nt: TGCAGTGCTCGGACTAGCGGGAGGGCCTCGGAGTTCTTC
j_gene: TRBJ2-1; d_gene: TRBD1; abundance: NA; v_gene: TRBV29-1; CDR3aa: CSVRTGGEGKFF; CDR3nt: TGCAGCGTGAGGACAGGGGGCGAGGGGAAGTTCTTC
j_gene: TRBJ1-5; d_gene: NA; abundance: NA; v_gene: TRBV6-6; CDR3aa: CASSQQVPENQPQHF; CDR3nt: TGTGCCAGCAGTCAACAGGTACCGGAGAATCAGCCCCAGCATTTT
j_gene: TRBJ2-1; d_gene: TRBD2; abundance: few; v_gene: TRBV7-2; CDR3aa: CASSSGGTSGMGEQFF; CDR3nt: TGTGCCAGCAGCTCGGGAGGGACTAGCGGGATGGGTGAGCAGTTCTTC
j_gene: TRBJ2-1; d_gene: TRBD2; abundance: few; v_gene: TRBV7-6; CDR3aa: CASSLFPPPGGREDDEQFF; CDR3nt: TGTGCCAGCAGCTTATTCCCCCCCCCGGGTGGTCGGGAGGACGATGAGCAGTTCTTC
j_gene: TRBJ2-1; d_gene: TRBD2; abundance: few; v_gene: TRBV10-3; CDR3aa: CAISESGTSGRHNEQFF; CDR3nt: TGTGCCATCAGTGAGTCCGGGACTAGCGGGAGGCACAATGAGCAGTTCTTC
j_gene: TRBJ1-5; d_gene: NA; abundance: once; v_gene: TRBV7-2; CDR3aa: CASSLAQFNQPQHF; CDR3nt: TGTGCCAGCAGCTTAGCACAGTTCAATCAGCCCCAGCATTTT
j_gene: TRBJ2-7; d_gene: TRBD1; abundance: many; v_gene: TRBV7-9; CDR3aa: CASSPPGQGGLEQYF; CDR3nt: TGTGCCAGCAGCCCTCCGGGACAGGGGGGCCTTGAGCAGTACTTC
j_gene: TRBJ1-1; d_gene: NA; abundance: NA; v_gene: TRBV6-5; CDR3aa: CASSSQAGGRGTEAFF; CDR3nt: TGTGCCAGCAGTTCCCAGGCTGGGGGTCGGGGAACTGAAGCTTTCTTT
j_gene: TRBJ1-4; d_gene: NA; abundance: few; v_gene: TRBV6-5; CDR3aa: CASSYRDRNEKLFF; CDR3nt: TGTGCCAGCAGTTATCGGGACCGTAATGAAAAACTGTTTTTT
j_gene: TRBJ1-6; d_gene: TRBD1; abundance: many; v_gene: TRBV5-1; CDR3aa: CASSLGTGEAPLHF; CDR3nt: TGCGCCAGCAGCTTAGGGACAGGGGAGGCACCCCTCCACTTT
j_gene: TRBJ2-1; d_gene: TRBD2; abundance: many; v_gene: TRBV20-1; CDR3aa: CSASQRLAGADEQFF; CDR3nt: TGCAGTGCTTCACAGAGACTAGCGGGAGCCGATGAGCAGTTCTTC
j_gene: TRBJ2-5; d_gene: TRBD2; abundance: NA; v_gene: TRBV3-1; CDR3aa: CASSQDLAGGQYF; CDR3nt: TGTGCCAGCAGCCAAGACCTCGCGGGAGGGCAGTACTTC
j_gene: TRBJ2-3; d_gene: NA; abundance: many; v_gene: TRBV9; CDR3aa: CASSTRFTSGAYTDTQYF; CDR3nt: TGTGCCAGCAGCACCCGCTTCACTTCAGGGGCCTACACAGATACGCAGTATTTT
j_gene: TRBJ2-7; d_gene: TRBD2; abundance: many; v_gene: TRBV12-3/TRBV12-4; CDR3aa: CASRRGLAGNYYEQYF; CDR3nt: TGTGCCAGCAGAAGAGGACTAGCGGGGAATTACTACGAGCAGTACTTC
j_gene: TRBJ2-7; d_gene: NA; abundance: many; v_gene: TRBV11-2; CDR3aa: CASSLESHGEQYF; CDR3nt: TGTGCCAGCAGCTTAGAAAGTCACGGCGAGCAGTACTTC
j_gene: TRBJ2-7; d_gene: NA; abundance: many; v_gene: TRBV7-2; CDR3aa: CASSLAYPSPTGGYEQYF; CDR3nt: TGTGCCAGCAGCTTAGCCTACCCTTCGCCGACCGGAGGCTACGAGCAGTACTTC
j_gene: TRBJ2-3; d_gene: NA; abundance: few; v_gene: TRBV18; CDR3aa: CASSPTFGVSSTDTQYF; CDR3nt: TGTGCCAGCTCACCAACCTTCGGAGTTTCTAGCACAGATACGCAGTATTTT
j_gene: TRBJ1-1; d_gene: NA; abundance: few; v_gene: TRBV29-1; CDR3aa: CSVRPQGGGTEAFF; CDR3nt: TGCAGCGTCCGCCCTCAGGGCGGGGGCACTGAAGCTTTCTTT
j_gene: TRBJ2-5; d_gene: NA; abundance: many; v_gene: TRBV5-6; CDR3aa: CASSWKEGTQYF; CDR3nt: TGTGCCAGCAGCTGGAAAGAGGGGACCCAGTACTTC
j_gene: TRBJ2-1; d_gene: NA; abundance: few; v_gene: TRBV28; CDR3aa: CASRRTGIVNNEQFF; CDR3nt: TGTGCCAGCAGAAGAACAGGGATCGTGAACAATGAGCAGTTCTTC
j_gene: TRBJ2-2; d_gene: NA; abundance: many; v_gene: TRBV6-1; CDR3aa: CASSVWRKANTGELFF; CDR3nt: TGTGCCAGCAGTGTCTGGAGGAAAGCGAACACCGGGGAGCTGTTTTTT
j_gene: TRBJ1-1; d_gene: NA; abundance: many; v_gene: TRBV28; CDR3aa: CASRVPNTEAFF; CDR3nt: TGTGCCAGCAGGGTCCCTAACACTGAAGCTTTCTTT
j_gene: TRBJ2-3; d_gene: NA; abundance: few; v_gene: TRBV19; CDR3aa: CASSTRRDPRDTQYF; CDR3nt: TGTGCCAGTAGTACTCGCCGGGACCCGAGGGATACGCAGTATTTT
j_gene: TRBJ2-3; d_gene: TRBD2; abundance: few; v_gene: TRBV6-2/TRBV6-3; CDR3aa: CASSWTSGRADTQYF; CDR3nt: TGTGCCAGCAGCTGGACTAGCGGGAGGGCAGATACGCAGTATTTT
j_gene: TRBJ2-2; d_gene: TRBD1; abundance: NA; v_gene: TRBV28; CDR3aa: CASSSQGVETGELFF; CDR3nt: TGTGCCAGCAGTTCCCAGGGGGTAGAAACCGGGGAGCTGTTTTTT